This is a list of T cell receptor beta chains from one sample in a study of PD-1 blockade in mismatch repair-deficient tumors. The method was immunoSEQ multiplex PCR; TCRdb's version includes in-frame clones alone and lacks a portion of them. The sample includes 35,000 to 40,000 clones, roughly 77% of them seen just once. This material consisted of peripheral blood, taken 4 weeks after starting pembrolizumab. The receptors here all came from an adult with mismatch repair-deficient cancer. Each CDR3 is given with its conserved first and last residue. The order of the fields is D gene, clone size, V gene, J gene, CDR3 protein, CDR3 DNA. The D gene is left open where the match is weak. The size field is filled for only some rows; it gives once, few, many or a size class.

d_call: .
clone_size: .
v_call: TRBV6-1
j_call: TRBJ2-7
cdr3_aa: CASSNLYEQYF
cdr3_nt: TGTGCCAGCAGTAACCTCTACGAGCAGTACTTC

d_call: TRBD2
clone_size: .
v_call: TRBV4-3
j_call: TRBJ2-1
cdr3_aa: CASSQNPAGGPYNEQFF
cdr3_nt: TGCGCCAGCAGCCAAAACCCAGCGGGAGGCCCGTACAATGAGCAGTTCTTC

d_call: TRBD2
clone_size: once
v_call: TRBV18
j_call: TRBJ2-1
cdr3_aa: CASSPVSGSSYNEQFF
cdr3_nt: TGTGCCAGCTCACCGGTTAGCGGGAGTTCCTACAATGAGCAGTTCTTC

d_call: TRBD1
clone_size: .
v_call: TRBV4-3
j_call: TRBJ2-7
cdr3_aa: CASSQAPGQVIYEQYF
cdr3_nt: TGCGCCAGCAGCCAGGCCCCGGGACAGGTAATCTACGAGCAGTACTTC

d_call: .
clone_size: .
v_call: TRBV30
j_call: TRBJ1-5
cdr3_aa: CAWSRGPDQPQHF
cdr3_nt: TGTGCCTGGAGTAGAGGGCCCGATCAGCCCCAGCATTTT

d_call: .
clone_size: once
v_call: TRBV28
j_call: TRBJ1-2
cdr3_aa: CASSFGPSEGNGYTF
cdr3_nt: TGTGCCAGCAGTTTTGGCCCATCAGAAGGGAATGGCTACACCTTC

d_call: .
clone_size: .
v_call: TRBV14
j_call: TRBJ2-1
cdr3_aa: CASSHLGRGGPYEQFF
cdr3_nt: TGTGCCAGCAGCCACCTAGGGCGGGGTGGCCCCTATGAGCAGTTCTTC

d_call: .
clone_size: .
v_call: TRBV6-1
j_call: TRBJ2-2
cdr3_aa: CASRTHRDGELFF
cdr3_nt: TGTGCCAGCAGGACCCATCGAGACGGGGAGCTGTTTTTT

d_call: TRBD2
clone_size: .
v_call: TRBV25-1
j_call: TRBJ2-2
cdr3_aa: CASRAGGYTGELFF
cdr3_nt: TGTGCCAGCAGGGCGGGAGGGTACACCGGGGAGCTGTTTTTT

d_call: .
clone_size: .
v_call: TRBV29-1
j_call: TRBJ2-2
cdr3_aa: CSVIGQNTGELFF
cdr3_nt: TGCAGCGTGATAGGACAGAACACCGGGGAGCTGTTTTTT

d_call: .
clone_size: .
v_call: TRBV6-5
j_call: TRBJ2-7
cdr3_aa: CASSYSQGAYEQYF
cdr3_nt: TGTGCCAGCAGTTACAGTCAGGGAGCCTACGAGCAGTACTTC

d_call: .
clone_size: .
v_call: TRBV6-5
j_call: TRBJ1-1
cdr3_aa: CASSYVGRRRTEAFF
cdr3_nt: TGTGCCAGCAGTTACGTCGGGAGGAGGAGGACTGAAGCTTTCTTT

d_call: TRBD2
clone_size: .
v_call: TRBV4-3
j_call: TRBJ2-5
cdr3_aa: CASSQRLAGGHRETQYF
cdr3_nt: TGCGCCAGCAGCCAAAGACTAGCGGGAGGGCATAGAGAGACCCAGTACTTC

d_call: TRBD2
clone_size: .
v_call: TRBV7-2
j_call: TRBJ2-1
cdr3_aa: CASRPSGSGGEQFF
cdr3_nt: TGTGCCAGCAGACCTAGCGGGAGTGGAGGTGAGCAGTTCTTC

d_call: .
clone_size: .
v_call: TRBV4-1
j_call: TRBJ1-2
cdr3_aa: CASSSGLIAGGYTF
cdr3_nt: TGCGCCAGCAGCTCGGGACTGATAGCGGGTGGCTACACCTTC

d_call: .
clone_size: .
v_call: TRBV28
j_call: TRBJ1-5
cdr3_aa: CASSLRGQPQHF
cdr3_nt: TGTGCCAGCAGTTTGCGGGGTCAGCCCCAGCATTTT

d_call: .
clone_size: .
v_call: TRBV6-5
j_call: TRBJ1-3
cdr3_aa: CASSPVGSGNTIYF
cdr3_nt: TGTGCCAGCAGCCCAGTAGGCTCTGGAAACACCATATATTTT

d_call: .
clone_size: .
v_call: TRBV9
j_call: TRBJ1-4
cdr3_aa: CASSVGGRINEKLFF
cdr3_nt: TGTGCCAGCAGCGTAGGGGGGAGGATTAATGAAAAACTGTTTTTT

d_call: TRBD1
clone_size: .
v_call: TRBV6-4
j_call: TRBJ1-1
cdr3_aa: CASSLGQGAENTEAFF
cdr3_nt: TGTGCCAGCAGCCTCGGACAGGGGGCTGAGAACACTGAAGCTTTCTTT

d_call: .
clone_size: .
v_call: TRBV5-1
j_call: TRBJ2-2
cdr3_aa: CASSLRSTGTGELFF
cdr3_nt: TGCGCCAGCAGCTTGCGTTCCACAGGGACCGGGGAGCTGTTTTTT

d_call: .
clone_size: .
v_call: TRBV28
j_call: TRBJ1-5
cdr3_aa: CASSLLHGSNQPQHF
cdr3_nt: TGTGCCAGCAGTTTATTGCACGGTAGCAATCAGCCCCAGCATTTT

d_call: TRBD1
clone_size: .
v_call: TRBV30
j_call: TRBJ2-3
cdr3_aa: CAWRPQGAVADTQYF
cdr3_nt: TGTGCCTGGAGACCTCAGGGGGCGGTGGCAGATACGCAGTATTTT

d_call: .
clone_size: .
v_call: TRBV5-1
j_call: TRBJ2-7
cdr3_aa: CASSLAGDEQYF
cdr3_nt: TGCGCCAGCAGCTTGGCAGGGGACGAGCAGTACTTC

d_call: .
clone_size: .
v_call: TRBV6-1
j_call: TRBJ2-7
cdr3_aa: CASSEEETGSYEQYF
cdr3_nt: TGTGCCAGCAGTGAAGAAGAGACGGGCTCCTACGAGCAGTACTTC

d_call: .
clone_size: .
v_call: TRBV28
j_call: TRBJ2-5
cdr3_aa: CASSCFFPLQGGQETQYF
cdr3_nt: TGTGCCAGCAGTTGCTTTTTCCCATTACAGGGGGGGCAAGAGACCCAGTACTTC

d_call: TRBD2
clone_size: .
v_call: TRBV27
j_call: TRBJ2-1
cdr3_aa: CASTSRLAYNEQFF
cdr3_nt: TGTGCCAGCACGAGCCGACTAGCTTACAATGAGCAGTTCTTC

d_call: TRBD2
clone_size: .
v_call: TRBV6-5
j_call: TRBJ2-7
cdr3_aa: CASSSVAGSSYEQYF
cdr3_nt: TGTGCCAGCAGTTCCGTAGCGGGGAGCTCCTACGAGCAGTACTTC

d_call: .
clone_size: .
v_call: TRBV28
j_call: TRBJ2-2
cdr3_aa: CASSFGYTGELFF
cdr3_nt: TGTGCCAGCAGTTTTGGCTACACCGGGGAGCTGTTTTTT

d_call: .
clone_size: .
v_call: TRBV7-3
j_call: TRBJ2-3
cdr3_aa: CASSLGGTSTDTQYF
cdr3_nt: TGTGCCAGCAGCTTAGGCGGAACTAGCACAGATACGCAGTATTTT

d_call: TRBD1
clone_size: .
v_call: TRBV7-8
j_call: TRBJ1-2
cdr3_aa: CASSDRGNPDGYGYTF
cdr3_nt: TGTGCCAGCAGCGACAGGGGTAATCCAGATGGCTATGGCTACACCTTC